The clone carrying this T cell receptor beta chain has just one count. Its target is not known. TCRdb keeps only in-frame clones here, not all; method: immunoSEQ multiplex PCR. The profile shows some 1,900,000 clones, approximately 95% of them singletons. There are 19 residues in the CDR3. Unmatched junction bases numbered 14, after V lost 0 bases and J lost 3 bases. Germline-derived CDR1 and CDR2 are LGHNA and YSLEER. This entry is derived from a study of shared clonotypes between healthy human individuals. Broader study findings: Larger estimated richness was generally recorded for naive subsets relative to memory subsets. The donor pool, a small one, limited the genetic and exposure-history diversity represented. Only blood underwent sampling, and tissue repertoires likely differ.

CD8 cells classed as naive were CD45RO-negative and positively selected for CCR7, excluding terminally differentiated effector memory CD45RA+ cells. The V and J genes are TRBV4-3 and TRBJ2-7; 10 bases are a match to TRBD2. Sequenced input: naive CD8+ T cells sorted from blood. The receptor was isolated from a young man in good health. The CDR3 reads CASSQDRLAGNLALYEQYF. The CDR3 DNA sequence: TGCGCCAGCAGCCAAGATAGACTAGCGGGTAATCTTGCCCTCTACGAGCAGTACTTC.